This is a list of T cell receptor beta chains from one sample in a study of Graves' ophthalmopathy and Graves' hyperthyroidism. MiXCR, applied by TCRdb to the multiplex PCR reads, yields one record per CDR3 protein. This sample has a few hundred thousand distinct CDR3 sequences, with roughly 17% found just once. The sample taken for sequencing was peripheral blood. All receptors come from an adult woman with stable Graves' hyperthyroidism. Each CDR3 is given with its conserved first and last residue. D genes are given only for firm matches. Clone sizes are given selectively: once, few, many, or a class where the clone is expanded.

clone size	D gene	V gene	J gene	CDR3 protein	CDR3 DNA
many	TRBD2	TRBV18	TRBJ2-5	CASSPPVSGLQETQYF	TGTGCCAGCTCACCACCGGTTAGCGGGCTACAAGAGACCCAGTACTTC
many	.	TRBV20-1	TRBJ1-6	CSAATPGRLGTYNSPLHF	TGCAGTGCTGCCACCCCTGGTCGACTCGGGACCTATAATTCACCCCTCCACTTT
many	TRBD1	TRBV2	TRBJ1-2	CASNWGQDGGGYTF	TGTGCCAGCAATTGGGGACAGGACGGGGGAGGCTACACCTTC
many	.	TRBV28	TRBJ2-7	CASSLKQPPYEQYF	TGTGCCAGCAGTTTAAAACAACCGCCCTACGAGCAGTACTTC
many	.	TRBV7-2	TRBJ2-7	CASSSPGSHHEQYF	TGTGCCAGCAGCTCCCCGGGGAGCCATCACGAGCAGTACTTC
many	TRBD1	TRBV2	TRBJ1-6	CASTRTGSSNSPLHF	TGTGCCAGCACTCGGACAGGCTCGAGTAATTCACCCCTCCACTTT
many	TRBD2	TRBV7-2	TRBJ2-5	CASSQRRSGRTETQYF	TGTGCCAGCAGCCAACGCCGTAGCGGGAGGACTGAGACCCAGTACTTC
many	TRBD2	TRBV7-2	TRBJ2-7	CASSPREGPYEQYF	TGTGCCAGCAGCCCCCGGGAGGGCCCCTACGAGCAGTACTTC
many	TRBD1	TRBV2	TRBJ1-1	CASSGQGVGEAFF	TGTGCCAGCAGTGGACAGGGTGTAGGTGAAGCTTTCTTT
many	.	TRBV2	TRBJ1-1	CASTMAGGNTEAFF	TGTGCCAGCACAATGGCTGGGGGGAACACTGAAGCTTTCTTT
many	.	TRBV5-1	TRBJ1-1	CASSRTNLAQGGYTEAFF	TGCGCCAGCAGCCGTACAAACCTCGCACAGGGTGGGTACACTGAAGCTTTCTTT
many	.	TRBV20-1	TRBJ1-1	CSAPGPNTEAFF	TGCAGTGCCCCTGGCCCGAACACTGAAGCTTTCTTT
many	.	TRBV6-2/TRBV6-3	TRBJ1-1	CASSYTGRTNTEAFF	TGTGCCAGCAGTTACACTGGACGGACCAACACTGAAGCTTTCTTT
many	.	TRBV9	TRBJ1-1	CASSVAENTEAFF	TGTGCCAGCAGCGTAGCTGAGAACACTGAAGCTTTCTTT
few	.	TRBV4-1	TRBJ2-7	CASSQDSASGSYEQYF	TGCGCCAGCAGCCAAGACTCGGCCAGTGGCTCCTACGAGCAGTACTTC
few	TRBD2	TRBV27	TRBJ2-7	CASSLQREGPSYEQYF	TGTGCCAGCAGTTTACAGCGGGAGGGCCCCTCCTACGAGCAGTACTTC
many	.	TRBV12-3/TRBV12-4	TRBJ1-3	CASLRGNSGNTIYF	TGTGCCAGCCTCCGGGGGAACTCTGGAAACACCATATATTTT
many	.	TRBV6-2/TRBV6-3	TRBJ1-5	CASSGVNGQPQHF	TGTGCCAGCAGTGGGGTGAATGGACAGCCCCAGCATTTT
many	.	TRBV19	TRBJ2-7	CASSTFWRLGYEQYF	TGTGCCAGTAGTACCTTTTGGCGCCTCGGGTACGAGCAGTACTTC
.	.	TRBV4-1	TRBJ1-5	CASSQEVNRAGDQPQHF	TGCGCCAGCAGCCAAGAAGTGAACAGGGCGGGTGATCAGCCCCAGCATTTT
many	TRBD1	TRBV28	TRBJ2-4	CASQTGTGLYIKYF	TGTGCCAGCCAGACCGGGACAGGGTTATACATTAAGTACTTC
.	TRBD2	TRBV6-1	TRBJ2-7	CASSGTSGGAYEQYF	TGTGCCAGCAGTGGGACTAGCGGGGGGGCGTACGAGCAGTACTTC
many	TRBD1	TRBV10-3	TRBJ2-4	CAIRGQEDIQYF	TGTGCCATCAGGGGACAGGAAGACATTCAGTACTTC
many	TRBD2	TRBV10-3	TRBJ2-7	CAISETSGTPEQYF	TGTGCCATCAGTGAGACTAGCGGGACGCCCGAGCAGTACTTC
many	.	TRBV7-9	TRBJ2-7	CASSLEHEQYF	TGTGCCAGCAGCCTCGAACACGAGCAGTACTTC
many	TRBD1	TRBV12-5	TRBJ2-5	CASGLTSGTGVGETQYF	TGTGCTAGTGGTTTGACATCCGGGACAGGGGTCGGAGAGACCCAGTACTTC
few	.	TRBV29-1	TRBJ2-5	CSVPGQRGLETQYF	TGCAGCGTCCCGGGACAGCGGGGTTTAGAGACCCAGTACTTC
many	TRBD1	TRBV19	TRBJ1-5	CASSIGTGDQPQHF	TGTGCCAGTAGTATAGGGACAGGGGATCAGCCCCAGCATTTT
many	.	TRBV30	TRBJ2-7	CAWSPTNAEQYF	TGTGCCTGGAGTCCCACAAACGCGGAGCAGTACTTC
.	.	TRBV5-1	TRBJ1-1	CASSLVPSGTEAFF	TGCGCCAGCAGCTTGGTTCCGAGTGGCACTGAAGCTTTCTTT
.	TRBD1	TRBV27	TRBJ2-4	CASSFLPGQSSLAKNIQYF	TGTGCCAGCAGTTTCCTTCCGGGACAGTCTTCCCTAGCCAAAAACATTCAGTACTTC
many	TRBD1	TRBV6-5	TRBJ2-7	CASSYPDRPYEQYF	TGTGCCAGCAGTTATCCGGACAGGCCCTACGAGCAGTACTTC
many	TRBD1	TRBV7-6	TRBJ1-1	CASSPQTGKNTEAFF	TGTGCCAGCAGCCCTCAGACAGGGAAGAACACTGAAGCTTTCTTT
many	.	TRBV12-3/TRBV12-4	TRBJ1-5	CASTLRVGQPQHF	TGTGCCAGCACCCTCAGGGTCGGTCAGCCCCAGCATTTT
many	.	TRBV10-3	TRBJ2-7	CAISEFGLHAIDF	TGTGCCATCAGTGAGTTCGGTCTGCACGCGATAGACTTC
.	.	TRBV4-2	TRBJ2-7	CASSQGGVEQYF	TGTGCCAGCAGTCAAGGAGGGGTTGAGCAGTACTTC
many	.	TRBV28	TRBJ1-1	CASSPFSVAIVGNTEAFF	TGTGCCAGCAGCCCGTTCTCTGTAGCAATTGTGGGGAACACTGAAGCTTTCTTT
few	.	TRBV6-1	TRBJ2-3	CASSRIMADTQYF	TGTGCCAGCAGTAGGATCATGGCAGATACGCAGTATTTT
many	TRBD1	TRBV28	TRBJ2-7	CASISHFDGQGAPFYEQYF	TGTGCCAGCATTTCCCATTTCGACGGACAGGGGGCCCCTTTCTACGAGCAGTACTTC
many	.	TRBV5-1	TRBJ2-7	CASSLEVRGPTKGYEQYF	TGCGCCAGCAGCTTGGAGGTAAGAGGGCCGACCAAGGGCTACGAGCAGTACTTC
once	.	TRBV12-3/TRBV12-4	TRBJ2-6	CASSPGGLGANVLTF	TGTGCCAGCAGTCCCGGAGGGCTCGGGGCCAACGTCCTGACTTTC
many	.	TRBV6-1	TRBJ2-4	CASSGTGIAKNIQYF	TGTGCCAGCAGTGGAACGGGGATAGCCAAAAACATTCAGTACTTC
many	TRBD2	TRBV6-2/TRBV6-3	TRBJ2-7	CASRQTSGRIYEQYF	TGTGCCAGCAGGCAAACTAGCGGGAGGATCTACGAGCAGTACTTC
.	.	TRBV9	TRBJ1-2	CASSVGASGYGYTF	TGTGCCAGCAGCGTAGGAGCAAGCGGCTATGGCTACACCTTC
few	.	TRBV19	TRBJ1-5	CASNPSGYNQPQHF	TGTGCCAGTAATCCGAGCGGGTACAATCAGCCCCAGCATTTT
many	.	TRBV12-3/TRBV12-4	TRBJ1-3	CASSFLGVARVQRNTIYF	TGTGCCAGCAGTTTCCTGGGCGTCGCCCGGGTGCAACGAAACACCATATATTTT
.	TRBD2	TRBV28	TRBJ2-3	CASRLLTGGVSPTDTQYF	TGTGCCAGCAGACTCTTAACCGGGGGGGTTTCACCCACAGATACGCAGTATTTT
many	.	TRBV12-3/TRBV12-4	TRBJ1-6	CASSLRASPLHF	TGTGCCAGCAGTTTAAGGGCTTCACCCCTCCACTTT
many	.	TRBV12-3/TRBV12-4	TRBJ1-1	CASSARLATEAFF	TGTGCCAGCAGCGCCAGGCTAGCCACTGAAGCTTTCTTT
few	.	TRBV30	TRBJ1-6	CAWSTGRNSPLHF	TGTGCCTGGTCGACGGGCCGGAATTCACCCCTCCACTTT
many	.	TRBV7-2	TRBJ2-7	CAGSFVLLGEQYF	TGTGCCGGCAGCTTTGTACTCCTCGGCGAGCAGTACTTC
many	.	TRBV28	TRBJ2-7	CASSFTDRLPYEQYF	TGTGCCAGCAGTTTCACCGACAGATTACCCTACGAGCAGTACTTC
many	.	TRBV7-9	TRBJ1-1	CASSLRTGEAFF	TGTGCCAGCAGCCTCCGGACGGGTGAAGCTTTCTTT
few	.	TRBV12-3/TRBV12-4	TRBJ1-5	CASSLLPAGNQPQHF	TGTGCCAGCAGTCTCCTCCCGGCGGGGAATCAGCCCCAGCATTTT
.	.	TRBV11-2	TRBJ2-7	CASSLRDRLLW	TGTGCCAGCAGCTTACGTGACAGGTTATTATGG
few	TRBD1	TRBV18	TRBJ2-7	CASSPGQGFEGEQYF	TGTGCCAGCTCACCGGGACAGGGCTTCGAGGGCGAGCAGTACTTC
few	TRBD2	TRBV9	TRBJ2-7	CASSDGTSVAEQYF	TGTGCCAGCAGCGACGGGACTAGCGTGGCCGAGCAGTACTTC
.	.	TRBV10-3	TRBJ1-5	CAISEGVQPQHF	TGTGCCATCAGTGAAGGGGTTCAGCCCCAGCATTTT
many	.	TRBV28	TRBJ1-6	CASSFSSPLHF	TGTGCCAGCAGTTTCAGTTCACCCCTCCACTTT